Presented here are 21 T cell receptor beta chains from one specimen sequenced in a study of blood T cell repertoires in COVID-19 (dated by TCRdb to 2020 to 2021). Libraries were made using the immunoSEQ multiplex PCR assay. TCRdb mirrors the immuneACCESS table, restricted to in-frame sequences. Some clones are absent from its copies; in checked studies, under half trace to an unresolved V gene, and the reason for the others is unknown. Here the sample has roughly 380,000 clones; around 87% occur a single time. The top ten clonotypes cover 1% to 1.5% of the sample. The sample consisted of PBMCs or T cells enriched from blood (not recorded which). Receptors were obtained from a man under 40 who had recovered from COVID-19.

This chain connects TRBV19 to TRBJ2-1, with 7 bases lining up with TRBD1. V dropped 5 bases and J dropped 2; count of bases not matched to a gene: 9. CDR1 and CDR2 from the germline V gene are LNHDA and SQIVND (reference sequence). The CDR3 loop spans 16 amino acids. For the CDR3, the DNA is TGTGCCAGTAGTTCAATACAGGGGATCCCCTACAATGAGCAGTTCTTC. It translates to CASSSIQGIPYNEQFF. Filled out from reference TRBV19 and TRBJ2-1, the complete variable domain reads DGGITQSPKYLFRKEGQNVTLSCEQNLNHDAMYWYRQDPGQGLRLIYYSQIVNDFQKGDIAEGYSVSREKKESFPLTVTSAQKNPTAFYLCASSSIQGIPYNEQFFGPGTRLTVL.

This chain uses TRBV2 with TRBJ2-7; D is possibly TRBD2 (6 bases). The CDR3 has 13 residues. The germline CDR1 and CDR2 sequences are SNHLY and FYNNEI. Trimming stripped 5 bases from V and 2 bases from J, with 10 bases between. The CDR3 nucleotides are TGTGCCAGCAGTCCCGGGGGTCCCTACGAGCAGTACTTC. Its translation: CASSPGGPYEQYF.

This clone was seen more than once but under ten times. The chain uses TRBV4-3 and TRBJ1-1, with D uncertain. The germline V gene encodes CDR1 LGHNA and CDR2 YSLEER. The CDR3 extends over 16 amino acids. Trimming stripped 0 bases from V and 0 bases from J, with 11 bases between. CDR3 nucleotides: TGCGCCAGCAGCCAAGATCTCGCGGGGATGAACACTGAAGCTTTCTTT. Its protein product is CASSQDLAGMNTEAFF.

V is TRBV12-3 or TRBV12-4 and J is TRBJ1-2; D gene unclear. Trimming removed 0 bases from V and 8 bases from J, with 10 bases in between. The CDR3 runs to 13 residues. CDR3 residues: CASSLARAWGYTF. The CDR3 region has the DNA TGTGCCAGCAGTTTAGCGAGGGCGTGGGGCTACACCTTC.

This chain uses TRBV11-2 with TRBJ2-1; 13 bases match TRBD2. With 3 bases clipped from V and 9 bases from J, the junction kept 8 bases outside the gene matches. Germline V gene lookup returns CDR1 SGHAT and CDR2 FQNNGV. The CDR3 sequence is 16 residues long. CDR3 DNA: TGTGCCAGCAGCTTCCAGACGGGACTAGCGGGAAGTGAGCAGTTCTTC. Translating it yields CASSFQTGLAGSEQFF.

In regard to this clone: This specimen includes other DNA sequences encoding the same CDR3. The chain has TRBV4-1 and TRBJ2-1; 8 bases are a match to TRBD2. Per the germline V gene, CDR1 is MGHRA and CDR2 is YSYEKL. The CDR3 spans 12 residues. V lost 4 bases, J lost 8 bases, and 1 base stayed unmatched. The CDR3 reads CASSPRGDEQFF. The CDR3 DNA is TGCGCCAGCAGCCCGCGGGGGGATGAGCAGTTCTTC.

This clone was seen once. The chain carries TRBV29-1 and TRBJ2-1, with a possible D match to TRBD1 (6 bases). This CDR3 is 9 amino acids long. Per the germline V gene, CDR1 is SQVTM and CDR2 is ANQGSEA. The V end lost 8 bases, the J end lost 10 bases, and 9 bases lay between the germline ends. CDR3 protein: CSTDREQFF. CDR3 bases: TGCAGCACCGACAGGGAGCAGTTCTTC.

The V gene is TRBV6-1, the J gene TRBJ2-7; 9 bases agree with TRBD1. The CDR3 loop spans 16 amino acids. Germline lookup yields CDR1 MNHNS and CDR2 SASEGT. Germline trimming cut 3 bases from V and 1 base from J; bases unmatched to any gene: 7. The CDR3 nucleotides read TGTGCCAGCAGTGACATCTCCGGGACAGGGTCCTACGAGCAGTACTTC. It translates to CASSDISGTGSYEQYF.

The chain joins TRBV20-1 to TRBJ1-1; TRBD1 aligns across 10 bases. CDR3 size: 11 residues. From germline, CDR1 is DFQATT and CDR2 SNEGSKA (reference sequence). With 6 bases clipped from V and 11 bases from J, the junction kept 6 bases outside the gene matches. CDR3 amino acids: CSAGTGAGAFF. The CDR3, as DNA: TGCAGTGCGGGGACAGGGGCGGGGGCTTTCTTT.

The V gene is TRBV6-1, the J gene TRBJ2-7; TRBD1 might be the D (6 bases). The V and J ends lost 3 bases and 2 bases respectively, with 8 bases between them. This CDR3 spans 13 amino acids. The germline V gene has CDR1 MNHNS and CDR2 SASEGT. The CDR3 nucleotides read TGTGCCAGCAGTGATGGGACAACCTACGAGCAGTACTTC. Its translation is CASSDGTTYEQYF.

This sequence joins TRBV25-1 and TRBJ2-2, with D possibly TRBD1 on 6 matching bases. There are 17 residues in the CDR3. Germline V gene data show CDR1 as MGHDK and CDR2 as SYGVNS. Trimming left V 6 bases short and J 5 bases short, with 22 bases between. In DNA, the CDR3 is TGTGCCAGCAGAACGACAACAGGGCACCTCTTAACCGGGGAGCTGTTTTTT. This codes for CASRTTTGHLLTGELFF.

The J gene is TRBJ2-5, the V gene TRBV7-8; TRBD1 is a possible D gene (5 bases). The CDR3 extends over 13 amino acids. The germline gives CDR1 SGHVS, CDR2 FQNEAQ. The V end was cut by 6 bases, the J end by 4 bases, with 12 bases between. The CDR3 sequence: CASRQGVGETQYF. The CDR3 DNA sequence: TGTGCCAGCAGACAAGGGGTCGGAGAGACCCAGTACTTC.

The V gene is TRBV27, the J gene TRBJ1-2; D remains unclear. Per the germline V gene, CDR1 is MNHEY and CDR2 is SMNVEV (reference sequence). The ends were cut back, 0 bases at V and 0 bases at J, with 2 bases in the middle. The CDR3 contains 13 residues. The CDR3 nucleotides read TGTGCCAGCAGTTTATCCGCTAACTATGGCTACACCTTC. As protein: CASSLSANYGYTF.

A word on this clone: The sample contains more than one DNA sequence encoding this CDR3. The chain combines TRBV7-8 with TRBJ1-1; 8 nucleotides align to TRBD1. CDR1 is SGHVS, CDR2 FQNEAQ, per germline. This CDR3 has 15 residues. With V trimmed by 1 base and J by 0 bases, 1 base remained unmatched. The CDR3 sequence is CASSLGTGMNTEAFF. Here the CDR3 DNA reads TGTGCCAGCAGCTTAGGGACAGGGATGAACACTGAAGCTTTCTTT.

The chain links TRBV10-3 to TRBJ1-4; 7 bases agree with TRBD1. Germline V lookup: CDR1 ENHRY, CDR2 SYGVKD. CDR3 length: 13 residues. Unmatched junction bases numbered 8, after V lost 8 bases and J lost 8 bases. The DNA for the CDR3 is TGTGCCATCGCTGACAGGGTCGGGGAAAAACTGTTTTTT. Translation: CAIADRVGEKLFF.

The V gene is TRBV7-8, the J gene TRBJ2-2, with D hard to call. V shed 3 bases and J shed 6 bases, with 5 bases lying between them. This CDR3 is built from 12 residues. In germline, CDR1 is SGHVS, CDR2 FQNEAQ. The CDR3 here is CASSFVAGELFF. Written as DNA, the CDR3 is TGTGCCAGCAGCTTCGTCGCCGGGGAGCTGTTTTTT.

The CDR3 DNA reads as TGTGCCAGCAGCTTATTTAGCTCCTATAATTCACCCCTCCACTTT. Amino acids: CASSLFSSYNSPLHF. The chain couples TRBV5-5 to TRBJ1-6; D is ambiguous. The CDR3 covers 15 residues. The V end was cut by 2 bases, the J end by 0 bases, with 6 bases between. CDR1 is SGHKS, CDR2 YYEKEE, per germline (reference sequence). The variable domain in full, with the rest retrieved from reference TRBV5-5 and TRBJ1-6, is DAGVTQSPTHLIKTRGQQVTLRCSPISGHKSVSWYQQVLGQGPQFIFQYYEKEERGRGNFPDRFSARQFPNYSSELNVNALLLGDSALYLCASSLFSSYNSPLHFGNGTRLTVT.

The chain is built from TRBV2 and TRBJ1-2; D is possibly TRBD1 (5 bases). V lost 4 bases, J lost 1 base, and 10 bases lay in between. The CDR3 has 14 amino acids. Germline V gene lookup returns CDR1 SNHLY and CDR2 FYNNEI. As DNA, the CDR3 is TGTGCCAGCAGTGTAGGGGCCCTTAACTATGGCTACACCTTC. Residues: CASSVGALNYGYTF.

The V and J genes are TRBV7-9 and TRBJ2-2, with a possible D match to TRBD1 (6 bases). The CDR3 contains 17 residues. V dropped 5 bases and J dropped 0 bases, with 16 bases sitting between them. Germline V gene data show CDR1 as SEHNR and CDR2 as FQNEAQ (reference sequence). In nucleotides, the CDR3 is TGTGCCAGCAGCGACAGGAACCACGCTTCGAACACCGGGGAGCTGTTTTTT. The encoded protein is CASSDRNHASNTGELFF.

In this sample, this clone turned up once. The gene calls are TRBV2 and TRBJ2-7, with 8 positions matching TRBD2. Germline V gene data show CDR1 as SNHLY and CDR2 as FYNNEI. The CDR3 extends over 16 amino acids. The V and J ends lost 1 base and 2 bases, in that order; junction bases with no gene match: 7. As DNA, the CDR3 is TGTGCCAGCAGTGAAGGAGGACTAGCAACAGCCTACGAGCAGTACTTC. Residues: CASSEGGLATAYEQYF.

The rearrangement joins TRBV18 to TRBJ1-3; 8 positions match TRBD1. The CDR3 has 16 amino acids. CDR1 and CDR2 (germline): KGHSH, LQKENI. V dropped 5 bases and J dropped 4; count of bases not matched to a gene: 10. CDR3 DNA: TGTGCCAGCTCATCAAATGACAGGGGCCCCGGAAACACCATATATTTT. Translated: CASSSNDRGPGNTIYF.